The 17 T cell receptor beta chains given below trace back to one sample, sequenced in a study of T cell responses to AZD1222 COVID-19 vaccine. Only in-frame clones appear in the TCRdb table, and some are missing; sequencing was by immunoSEQ multiplex PCR. The table has around 200,000 clones, 70% to 90% seen once. The sample in question was peripheral blood, obtained on day 0 of AZD1222 vaccination. These receptor sequences come from an adult in good health.

The V and J genes are TRBV29-1 and TRBJ2-5; 7 bases are shared with TRBD1. Trimming cost V 7 bases and J 2 bases; bases outside gene matches: 7. The V gene's germline CDR1 is SQVTM and CDR2 ANQGSEA. This CDR3 has 13 residues. This CDR3 is CSGQGVTQETQYF. As DNA, the CDR3 is TGCAGCGGCCAGGGGGTGACACAAGAGACCCAGTACTTC.

V is TRBV3-1 (or the pseudogene TRBV3-2) and J is TRBJ1-1, with D possibly TRBD1 on 5 matching bases. V was shortened by 0 bases and J by 6 bases, with 14 bases between the two germline ends. Per the germline V gene, CDR1 is LGHDT and CDR2 is YNNKEL (reference sequence). The length of the CDR3 is 15 residues. The CDR3 DNA is TGTGCCAGCAGCCAAGAAGAGGGGCTGGGCGCTGAAGCTTTCTTT. Amino acid sequence: CASSQEEGLGAEAFF.

V usage is TRBV12-3 or TRBV12-4 and J usage is TRBJ1-5, with a tentative D call TRBD1 (5 bases). V lost 4 bases to trimming and J lost 5 bases, with 9 bases between them. This CDR3 has 13 residues. The CDR3 loop reads CASSSDSYQPQHF. CDR3 in DNA: TGTGCCAGCAGTTCAGACAGCTATCAGCCCCAGCATTTT.

V usage is TRBV5-1 and J usage is TRBJ2-1; 14 nucleotides agree with TRBD2. CDR3 length equals 15 residues. Trimming at V came to 4 bases and at J to 10 bases, leaving 7 bases not matched to a gene. The germline V gene has CDR1 SGHRS and CDR2 YFSETQ. The CDR3 region is CASSLTSGGAVEQFF. The CDR3, as DNA: TGCGCCAGCAGCCTGACTAGCGGGGGGGCCGTAGAGCAGTTCTTC.

This clone was counted a few times. V gene TRBV7-9 combines with J gene TRBJ1-1, with 8 bases fitting TRBD1. CDR1 is SEHNR and CDR2 is FQNEAQ in the germline V gene (reference sequence). CDR3 length equals 14 residues. The trim removed 5 bases at V and 8 bases at J, leaving 10 bases unmatched. DNA for the CDR3: TGTGCCAGCAGCGCAGGACAGGGCCGTGCAGAAGCTTTCTTT. Amino acids: CASSAGQGRAEAFF.

CDR3 in DNA: TGCGCCAGCAGCTTGGAAGGGTACGCACTCGGCGGGGAGCTGTTTTTT. Protein product: CASSLEGYALGGELFF. J is TRBJ2-2 and V is TRBV5-1; D gene uncertain. Trimming pared 0 bases from V and 7 bases from J, leaving 16 bases between. The CDR3 is 16 residues long. The V gene's germline CDR1 is SGHRS and CDR2 YFSETQ.

This clone was observed once. V gene TRBV19 combines with J gene TRBJ2-2; D remains ambiguous. This CDR3 is 16 amino acids long. Germline values: CDR1 LNHDA, CDR2 SQIVND (reference sequence). Trimming took off 2 bases at V and 5 bases at J, with 15 bases between the two ends. CDR3 in amino acids: CASSIRAVSVTGELFF. DNA of the CDR3: TGTGCCAGTAGTATAAGGGCAGTTTCTGTAACCGGGGAGCTGTTTTTT.

The genes are TRBV28 and TRBJ2-3; 10 bases fit TRBD2. The CDR3 spans 16 residues. Per the germline V gene, CDR1 is MDHEN and CDR2 is SYDVKM. V lost 2 bases, J lost 0 bases, and 2 bases stayed unmatched. Here the CDR3 reads CASSLRTSGSTDTQYF. The CDR3 DNA reads TGTGCCAGCAGTTTACGGACTAGCGGAAGCACAGATACGCAGTATTTT.

The chain carries TRBV5-6 and TRBJ1-2; D may be TRBD1 (6 bases). Trimming cost V 1 base and J 2 bases, with 15 bases left between them. The CDR3 contains 16 residues. From germline, CDR1 is SGHDT and CDR2 YYEEEE. The CDR3 nucleotides are TGTGCCAGCAGCTTGATCGCCCCGACAGGCAACTATGGCTACACCTTC. Encoded protein: CASSLIAPTGNYGYTF.

The rearrangement links TRBV4-3 to TRBJ1-1, with a tentative D call TRBD1 (5 bases). This CDR3 contains 17 residues. V was cut by 0 bases and J by 1 base, with 15 bases left in between. CDR1 and CDR2 (germline): LGHNA, YSLEER. CDR3 protein: CASSQDTGVFGNTEAFF. The CDR3 DNA follows: TGCGCCAGCAGCCAAGATACGGGGGTTTTCGGGAACACTGAAGCTTTCTTT.

This clone is labeled as medium-sized. The rearrangement joins TRBV7-9 to TRBJ1-5, with 7 positions matching TRBD1. J was trimmed by 5 bases and V by 5 bases; bases with no gene match: 6. Per the germline V gene, CDR1 is SEHNR and CDR2 is FQNEAQ (reference sequence). The CDR3 has 14 amino acids. The CDR3 here is CASSLGTADQPQHF. For the CDR3, the DNA is TGTGCCAGCAGCCTTGGGACAGCGGATCAGCCCCAGCATTTT. The full variable domain, completed using reference TRBV7-9 and TRBJ1-5, is DTGVSQNPRHKITKRGQNVTFRCDPISEHNRLYWYRQTLGQGPEFLTYFQNEAQLEKSRLLSDRFSAERPKGSFSTLEIQRTEQGDSAMYLCASSLGTADQPQHFGDGTRLSIL.

V and J are TRBV19 and TRBJ2-7; D uncertain. The CDR3 is 16 residues long. The V end lost 3 bases, the J end lost 1 base, and 16 bases lay between the germline ends. From germline, CDR1 is LNHDA and CDR2 SQIVND (reference sequence). The CDR3 nucleotides read TGTGCCAGTAGTATGGTGCAGACAATAAAGTCCTACGAGCAGTACTTC. Its protein is CASSMVQTIKSYEQYF.

A word on this clone: The junction does not match germline at one end; this may be a read error. V gene TRBV28 combines with J gene TRBJ1-2; D possibly corresponds to TRBD1 (5 bases). This CDR3 has 17 residues. The V gene's germline CDR1 is MDHEN and CDR2 SYDVKM. Written as DNA, the CDR3 is TGTGCCAGCAGTTTAAGGTTCAGGGCCCTCGGTCCCTATGGCCACACCTTC. Translation: CASSLRFRALGPYGHTF.

The chain is built from TRBV14 and TRBJ2-5, with D possibly matching TRBD1 (6 bases). The germline V gene encodes CDR1 SGHDN and CDR2 FVKESK. The length of the CDR3 is 15 residues. V lost 7 bases and J lost 1, with 16 bases in between. The chain's CDR3 is CASNKGQGRQETQYF. In nucleotides, the CDR3 is TGTGCCAGCAACAAAGGGCAGGGGCGCCAAGAGACCCAGTACTTC.

This chain's CDR3 is CASSLGLSTTGELFF. For the CDR3, the DNA is TGTGCCAGCAGCTTGGGACTTTCCACTACCGGGGAGCTGTTTTTT. The rearrangement links TRBV5-4 to TRBJ2-2; D not certain. This CDR3 contains 15 residues. The germline CDR1 and CDR2 sequences are SGHNT and YYREEE (reference sequence). V was pared by 0 bases and J by 5 bases, with 11 bases between.

This clone was found a few times. The gene calls are TRBV10-3 and TRBJ1-1; 9 nucleotides align to TRBD1. The CDR3 is made up of 16 amino acids. J was trimmed by 2 bases and V by 6 bases; bases with no gene match: 10. Germline-derived CDR1 and CDR2 are ENHRY and SYGVKD. The CDR3 DNA reads TGTGCCATCAGCCCGGGACAGGGCCGAGGAAACACTGAAGCTTTCTTT. It is translated as CAISPGQGRGNTEAFF.

At least ten counts were recorded for this clone. The V and J genes are TRBV4-3 and TRBJ2-3, with D possibly matching TRBD1 (6 bases). Germline CDR1 and CDR2: LGHNA and YSLEER. V was cut by 0 bases and J by 3 bases, with 10 bases left in between. The CDR3 has 15 residues. In DNA form, the CDR3 reads TGCGCCAGCAGCCAAGATCTAGGGACAACAGATACGCAGTATTTT. It encodes CASSQDLGTTDTQYF.